The 5 T cell receptor beta chains in this list originate from one sample, sequenced in a study of blood T cell repertoires in COVID-19. This table comes from immunoSEQ multiplex PCR, and its TCRdb copy is limited to in-frame clones, with some not included. This table has some 200,000 clones, 89% appearing once. Sequencing was done on a sample of PBMCs or T cells enriched from blood (not recorded which). All receptors come from a woman younger than 35 who had recovered from COVID-19.

The gene calls are TRBV6-5 and TRBJ1-2; tentatively, D is TRBD1 (6 bases). In germline, CDR1 is MNHEY, CDR2 SVGAGI. The germline V and J ends were trimmed by 1 base and 2 bases, with 8 bases remaining between them. The CDR3 covers 14 residues. This CDR3 is CASSYYGQNYGYTF. CDR3 nucleotide sequence: TGTGCCAGCAGTTACTATGGACAGAACTATGGCTACACCTTC.

The genes are TRBV3-1 (or the pseudogene TRBV3-2) and TRBJ2-5; D is unresolved. Trimming took off 4 bases at V and 4 bases at J, with 4 bases between the two ends. CDR1 and CDR2 from the germline V gene are LGHDT and YNNKEL (reference sequence). The length of the CDR3 is 11 residues. The CDR3 is CASSPGETQYF. In DNA form, the CDR3 reads TGTGCCAGCAGCCCGGGAGAGACCCAGTACTTC.

J is TRBJ1-5 and V is TRBV10-3; possible D gene TRBD1, 5 bases. Germline V lookup: CDR1 ENHRY, CDR2 SYGVKD. Trimming removed 3 bases at V and 3 bases at J, with 6 bases between. CDR3 length: 13 amino acids. The CDR3 DNA reads as TGTGCCATCAGTGAACAGGTCAATCAGCCCCAGCATTTT. Its protein product is CAISEQVNQPQHF.

The CDR3 sequence is CASRTRTGELFF. The CDR3 nucleotides are TGTGCCAGCAGGACGAGGACCGGGGAGCTGTTTTTT. The V and J genes are TRBV6-5 and TRBJ2-2; no definite D call. The CDR3 is 12 residues long. The germline V and J ends were trimmed by 6 bases and 5 bases, with 7 bases remaining between them. CDR1 and CDR2 (germline): MNHEY, SVGAGI.

This clone has just a few counts. The gene calls are TRBV29-1 and TRBJ1-2; D call uncertain. The CDR3 totals 12 residues. CDR1 is SQVTM, CDR2 ANQGSEA, per germline. V lost 2 bases and J 5 bases, leaving 9 bases between the germline ends. For the CDR3, the DNA is TGCAGCGTTGAATTGAGAGGGTATGGCTACACCTTC. Translating gives CSVELRGYGYTF.